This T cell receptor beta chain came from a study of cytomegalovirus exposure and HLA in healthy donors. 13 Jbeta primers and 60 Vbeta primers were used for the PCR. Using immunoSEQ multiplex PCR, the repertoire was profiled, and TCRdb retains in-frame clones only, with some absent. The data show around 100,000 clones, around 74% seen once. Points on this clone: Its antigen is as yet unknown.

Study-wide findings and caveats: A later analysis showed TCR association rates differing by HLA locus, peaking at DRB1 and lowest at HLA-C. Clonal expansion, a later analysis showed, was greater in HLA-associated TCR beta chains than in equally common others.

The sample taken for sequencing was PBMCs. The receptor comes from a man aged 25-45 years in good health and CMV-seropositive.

The chain's CDR3 is CASTAGRSPLHF. CDR3 nucleotides: TGTGCCAGTACCGCAGGGAGGTCACCCCTCCACTTT. This chain connects TRBV19 to TRBJ1-6; D is possibly TRBD1 (5 bases). Germline V lookup: CDR1 LNHDA, CDR2 SQIVND (reference sequence). The CDR3 has 12 amino acids. The germline V and J ends were trimmed by 7 bases and 10 bases, with 11 bases remaining between them.